The TCR beta chain under discussion was sequenced for a study of blood T cell repertoires in COVID-19. About the study: PBMCs, B-cell-depleted T cells, or T cells were the source of the cDNA or gDNA that made up the material.

TCRdb's table, derived via immunoSEQ multiplex PCR, lists solely in-frame clones and lacks some. Of around 97,000 clones detected, approximately 82% appear once; the ten largest clones hold roughly 10%. CDR3 length: 17 residues. CDR1 is SGHKS and CDR2 is YYEKEE in the germline V gene (reference sequence). The V and J ends lost 0 bases and 3 bases, in that order; junction bases with no gene match: 7. The sequenced material came from peripheral blood. The genes are TRBV5-5 and TRBJ1-3, with TRBD1 matching 9 bases. This receptor was taken from a man aged 70-80 years with acute or convalescent COVID-19. CDR3 sequence: CASSLARDRDRGNTIYF. The DNA for the CDR3 is TGTGCCAGCAGCTTGGCCCGGGACAGGGATCGTGGAAACACCATATATTTT.